Following are 10 T cell receptor beta chains from one sample sequenced in a study of T cells in Graves' hyperthyroidism and ophthalmopathy. RNA transcripts served as the template for amplifying TCR beta CDR3 regions. When the TCR CDR3 underwent first-round RT-PCR, the HTBI primer set was used. Each CDR3 protein gets one entry after TCRdb re-called the multiplex PCR reads with MiXCR. The table has about 680,000 distinct CDR3 sequences, roughly a third seen once. Sequenced material: blood. Receptors originate from a woman aged 40 to 55 with Graves' hyperthyroidism.

This clonotype has ten or more counts. The chain couples TRBV7-3 to TRBJ1-2, with 8 positions matching TRBD1. The V and J ends lost 5 bases and 8 bases, in that order; junction bases with no gene match: 19. The CDR3 covers 17 residues. Germline V gives CDR1 SGHTA, CDR2 FQGTGA. CDR3 in amino acids: CASSPSSSGQGKFGYTF. In DNA, the CDR3 is TGTGCCAGCAGCCCTAGTTCTTCTGGACAGGGAAAATTCGGCTACACCTTC. Variable domain in full (rest from reference TRBV7-3 and TRBJ1-2): GAGVSQTPSNKVTEKGKYVELRCDPISGHTALYWYRQSLGQGPEFLIYFQGTGAADDSGLPNDRFFAVRPEGSVSTLKIQRTERGDSAVYLCASSPSSSGQGKFGYTFGSGTRLTVV.

This clonotype appeared once. A much larger clone differs by one base, so this may be a read error. V gene TRBV7-2 combines with J gene TRBJ1-2; the D is unclear. This CDR3 has 15 amino acids. Germline V gene data show CDR1 as SGHTA and CDR2 as FQGNSA. This CDR3 reads CASSLERLAGNGYAF. Written as DNA, the CDR3 is TGTGCCAGCAGCTTAGAGAGGCTGGCGGGGAATGGCTACGCCTTC.

At least ten counts were recorded for this clonotype. The chain uses TRBV10-3 and TRBJ2-5; D possibly corresponds to TRBD2 (5 bases). V lost 0 bases and J lost 5, with 10 bases in between. The CDR3 loop spans 14 amino acids. Germline V CDR1 and CDR2: ENHRY, SYGVKD. The CDR3 protein is CAISESLAVETQYF. CDR3 sequence (DNA): TGTGCCATCAGTGAGTCCCTAGCCGTCGAGACCCAGTACTTC.

Regarding this clonotype: This may arise from a read error, as a much more abundant clone is one base away. The chain is built from TRBV19 and TRBJ1-2; tentative D call: TRBD1 (6 bases). There are 13 residues in the CDR3. CDR1 is LNHDA, CDR2 SQIVND, per germline (reference sequence). The CDR3, as DNA: TGTGCCAGTAGTTTCCGGACAGCCTATGGCTGCACCTTC. Protein: CASSFRTAYGCTF.

The table lists this clonotype with a few counts. This sequence joins TRBV7-8 and TRBJ1-1; possibly TRBD1 for D (5 bases). CDR1 and CDR2 (germline): SGHVS, FQNEAQ. The CDR3 extends over 15 amino acids. Trimming cost V 5 bases and J 3 bases, with 16 bases left between them. CDR3 sequence reads: CASSQVGGAYTEAFF. The CDR3, as DNA: TGTGCCAGCAGCCAAGTGGGAGGGGCGTACACTGAAGCTTTCTTT.

This clonotype was observed a handful of times. J is TRBJ1-5 and V is TRBV12-3 or TRBV12-4, with TRBD1 identical over 11 bases. The CDR3 runs to 14 residues. With V trimmed by 6 bases and J by 6 bases, 4 bases remained unmatched. The chain's CDR3 is CASSGQGAGQPQHF. The CDR3 nucleotides are TGTGCCAGCAGCGGACAGGGGGCGGGTCAGCCCCAGCATTTT.

The rearrangement joins TRBV13 to TRBJ2-5; maybe TRBD2 (5 bases). The CDR3 loop spans 15 amino acids. The germline V gene has CDR1 PRHDT and CDR2 FYEKMQ (reference sequence). V was trimmed by 0 bases and J by 4 bases, leaving 12 bases between them. The CDR3 reads CASSLGREPPETQYF. Written as DNA, the CDR3 is TGTGCCAGCAGCTTAGGGAGGGAGCCCCCAGAGACCCAGTACTTC.

This sequence joins TRBV29-1 and TRBJ2-5, with TRBD1 identical over 9 bases. V lost 7 bases and J lost 4; bases outside the gene matches: 19. CDR1 and CDR2 (germline): SQVTM, ANQGSEA. This CDR3 has 17 amino acids. CDR3 residues: CSARGGPATGGGETQYF. DNA for the CDR3: TGCAGCGCCCGAGGCGGGCCCGCTACAGGGGGCGGAGAGACCCAGTACTTC.

This clonotype was observed many times. This sequence joins TRBV11-2 and TRBJ1-2; the D is unclear. The CDR3 totals 14 residues. The ends were cut back, 3 bases at V and 3 bases at J, with 11 bases in the middle. CDR1 is SGHAT, CDR2 FQNNGV, per germline. The CDR3 loop is CASSLSNGDYGYTF. The CDR3 bases are TGTGCCAGCAGCTTGTCTAACGGTGACTATGGCTACACCTTC.

This clonotype was recorded many times. The V gene is TRBV7-2, the J gene TRBJ1-1; TRBD1 is a possible D gene (6 bases). CDR1 and CDR2 (germline): SGHTA, FQGNSA. Trimming shortened V by 4 bases and J by 4 bases, and 16 bases separated the two germline ends. The CDR3 spans 15 residues. CDR3 loop: CASSYRVSEGTEAFF. DNA of the CDR3: TGTGCCAGCAGCTACAGGGTTTCCGAGGGCACTGAAGCTTTCTTT.